The present T cell receptor (beta chain) was sequenced within a study of T cells in Graves' hyperthyroidism and ophthalmopathy. Regarding the study as a whole: Most clonotypes that expanded in the thyroid above 0.001 also showed up in blood.

V shed 0 bases and J shed 4 bases, with 9 bases lying between them. Per germline, CDR1 DFQATT and CDR2 SNEGSKA (reference sequence). This CDR3 is 13 amino acids long. This clonotype was detected only a few times. Its specificity is unknown. It was RNA transcripts that yielded the amplified TCR beta CDR3 regions. First-round RT-PCR of the TCR CDR3 relied on the HTBI primer set. MiXCR, run by TCRdb on the multiplex PCR reads, gives a single entry per CDR3 protein. The sample yields over 400,000 distinct CDR3 sequences, 22% seen once. J is TRBJ1-2 and V is TRBV20-1; no reliable D call. Material: blood. The TCR comes from a woman in her seventies with Graves' ophthalmopathy. As DNA, the CDR3 is TGCAGTGCTAGAGATACAAGGGCCTATGGCTACACCTTC. This encodes CSARDTRAYGYTF.